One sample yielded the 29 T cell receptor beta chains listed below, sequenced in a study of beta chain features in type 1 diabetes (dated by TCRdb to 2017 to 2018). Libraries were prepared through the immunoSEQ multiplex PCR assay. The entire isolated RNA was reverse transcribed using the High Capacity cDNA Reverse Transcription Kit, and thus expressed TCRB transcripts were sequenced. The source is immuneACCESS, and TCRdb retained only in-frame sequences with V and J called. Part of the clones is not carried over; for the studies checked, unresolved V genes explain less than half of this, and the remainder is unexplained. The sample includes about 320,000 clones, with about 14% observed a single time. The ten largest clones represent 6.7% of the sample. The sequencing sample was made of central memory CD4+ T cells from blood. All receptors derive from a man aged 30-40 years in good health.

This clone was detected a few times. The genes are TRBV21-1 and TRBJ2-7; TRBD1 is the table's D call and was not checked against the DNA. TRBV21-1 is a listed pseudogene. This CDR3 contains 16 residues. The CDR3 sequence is CASSKRGTGGPNEQYV. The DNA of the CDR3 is TGTGCCAGCAGCAAAAGGGGAACAGGGGGCCCGAACGAGCAGTACGTC.

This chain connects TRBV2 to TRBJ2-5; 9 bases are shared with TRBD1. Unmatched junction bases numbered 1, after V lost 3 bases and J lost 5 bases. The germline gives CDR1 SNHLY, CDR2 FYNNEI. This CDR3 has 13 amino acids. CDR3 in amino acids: CASSDDRGETQYF. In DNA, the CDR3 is TGTGCCAGCAGTGACGACAGGGGGGAGACCCAGTACTTC.

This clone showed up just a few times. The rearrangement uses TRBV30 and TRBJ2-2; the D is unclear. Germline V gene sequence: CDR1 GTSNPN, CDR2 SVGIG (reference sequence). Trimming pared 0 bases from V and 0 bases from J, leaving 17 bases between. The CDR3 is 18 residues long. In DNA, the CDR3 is TGTGCCTGGAGTGTACTCAACATGGGCTATTCGAACACCGGGGAGCTGTTTTTT. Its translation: CAWSVLNMGYSNTGELFF. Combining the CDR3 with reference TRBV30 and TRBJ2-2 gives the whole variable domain SQTIHQWPATLVQPVGSPLSLECTVEGTSNPNLYWYRQAAGRGLQLLFYSVGIGQISSEVPQNLSASRPQDRQFILSSKKLLLSDSGFYLCAWSVLNMGYSNTGELFFGEGSRLTVL.

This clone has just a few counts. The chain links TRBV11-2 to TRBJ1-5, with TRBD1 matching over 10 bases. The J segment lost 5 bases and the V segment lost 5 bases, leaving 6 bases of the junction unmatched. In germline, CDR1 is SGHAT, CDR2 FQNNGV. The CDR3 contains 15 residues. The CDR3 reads CASSPGQGSYQPQHF. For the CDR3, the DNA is TGTGCCAGCAGCCCGGGACAGGGGTCCTATCAGCCCCAGCATTTT. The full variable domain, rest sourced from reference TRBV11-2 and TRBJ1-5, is EAGVAQSPRYKIIEKRQSVAFWCNPISGHATLYWYQQILGQGPKLLIQFQNNGVVDDSQLPKDRFSAERLKGVDSTLKIQPAKLEDSAVYLCASSPGQGSYQPQHFGDGTRLSIL.

The CDR3 coding sequence is TGTGCCAGCTCACCGCAGGGGGTTTACGAGCAGTACTTC. It yields the protein CASSPQGVYEQYF. The V call is TRBV18, the J call TRBJ2-7, with TRBD1 matching 7 bases. This CDR3 comprises 13 residues. J was trimmed by 4 bases and V by 3 bases; bases with no gene match: 3. Looked up from germline, CDR1 is KGHSH and CDR2 is LQKENI.

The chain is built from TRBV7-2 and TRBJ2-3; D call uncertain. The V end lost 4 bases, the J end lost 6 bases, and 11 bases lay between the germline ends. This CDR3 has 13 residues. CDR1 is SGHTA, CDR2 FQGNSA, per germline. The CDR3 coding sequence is TGTGCCAGCAGCTCCTGGGTAGTTGATACGCAGTATTTT. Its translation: CASSSWVVDTQYF.

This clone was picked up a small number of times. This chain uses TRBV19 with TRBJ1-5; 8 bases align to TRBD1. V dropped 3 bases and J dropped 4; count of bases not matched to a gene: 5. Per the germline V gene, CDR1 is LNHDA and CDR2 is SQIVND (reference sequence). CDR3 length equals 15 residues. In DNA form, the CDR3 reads TGTGCCAGTAGTATTTTGGACAGGGAGAATCAGCCCCAGCATTTT. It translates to CASSILDRENQPQHF. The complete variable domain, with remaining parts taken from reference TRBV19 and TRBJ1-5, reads DGGITQSPKYLFRKEGQNVTLSCEQNLNHDAMYWYRQDPGQGLRLIYYSQIVNDFQKGDIAEGYSVSREKKESFPLTVTSAQKNPTAFYLCASSILDRENQPQHFGDGTRLSIL.

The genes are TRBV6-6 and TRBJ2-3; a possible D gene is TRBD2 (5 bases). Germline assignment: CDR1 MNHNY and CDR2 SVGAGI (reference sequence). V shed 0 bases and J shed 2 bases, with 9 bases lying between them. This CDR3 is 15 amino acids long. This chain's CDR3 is CASSYSRGNTDTQYF. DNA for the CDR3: TGTGCCAGCAGTTACTCGAGAGGGAACACAGATACGCAGTATTTT.

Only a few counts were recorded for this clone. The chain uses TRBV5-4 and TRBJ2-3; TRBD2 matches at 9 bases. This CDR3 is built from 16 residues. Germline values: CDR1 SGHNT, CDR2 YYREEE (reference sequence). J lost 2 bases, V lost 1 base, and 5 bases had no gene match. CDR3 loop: CASSLRLAGITDTQYF. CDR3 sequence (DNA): TGTGCCAGCAGCTTGAGGCTAGCGGGGATCACAGATACGCAGTATTTT.

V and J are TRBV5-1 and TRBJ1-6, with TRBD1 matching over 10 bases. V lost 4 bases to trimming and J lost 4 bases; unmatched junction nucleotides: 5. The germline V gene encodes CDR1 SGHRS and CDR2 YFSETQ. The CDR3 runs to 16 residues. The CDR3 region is CASSPGQGNYNSPLHF. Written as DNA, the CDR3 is TGCGCCAGCAGCCCGGGACAGGGGAATTATAATTCACCCCTCCACTTT.

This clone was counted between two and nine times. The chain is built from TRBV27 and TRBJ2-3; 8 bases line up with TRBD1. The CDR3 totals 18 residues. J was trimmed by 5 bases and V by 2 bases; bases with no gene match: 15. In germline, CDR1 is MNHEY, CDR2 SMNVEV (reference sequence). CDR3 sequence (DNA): TGTGCCAGCAGTTTACGGGCAGGGGGCGATGCCATTAAAGATACGCAGTATTTT. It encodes CASSLRAGGDAIKDTQYF.

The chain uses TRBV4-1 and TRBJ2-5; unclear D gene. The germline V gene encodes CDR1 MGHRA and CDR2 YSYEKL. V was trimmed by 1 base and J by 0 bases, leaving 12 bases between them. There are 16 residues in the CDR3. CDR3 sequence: CASSQATQSYQETQYF. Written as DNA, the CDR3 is TGCGCCAGCAGCCAAGCAACCCAGTCGTACCAAGAGACCCAGTACTTC.

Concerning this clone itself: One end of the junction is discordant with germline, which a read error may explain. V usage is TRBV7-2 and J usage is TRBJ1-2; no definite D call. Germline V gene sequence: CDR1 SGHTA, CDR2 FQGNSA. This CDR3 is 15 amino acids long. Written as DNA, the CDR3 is TGCGCCAGCAGCCAAGTTCGACAAGCTAACTATGGCTACACCTTC. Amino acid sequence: CASSQVRQANYGYTF.

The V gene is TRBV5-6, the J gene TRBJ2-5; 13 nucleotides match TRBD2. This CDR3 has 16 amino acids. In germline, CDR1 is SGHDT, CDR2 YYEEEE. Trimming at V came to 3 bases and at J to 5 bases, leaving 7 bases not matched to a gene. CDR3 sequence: CASSYGTSGTRETQYF. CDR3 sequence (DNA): TGTGCCAGCAGCTATGGGACTAGCGGGACTCGGGAGACCCAGTACTTC.

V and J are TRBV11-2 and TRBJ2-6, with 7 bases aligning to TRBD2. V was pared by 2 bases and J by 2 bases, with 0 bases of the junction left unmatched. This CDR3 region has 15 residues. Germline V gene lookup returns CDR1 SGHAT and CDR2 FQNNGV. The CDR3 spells CASSLSGAGANVLTF. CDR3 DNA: TGTGCCAGCAGCTTAAGCGGGGCTGGGGCCAACGTCCTGACTTTC.

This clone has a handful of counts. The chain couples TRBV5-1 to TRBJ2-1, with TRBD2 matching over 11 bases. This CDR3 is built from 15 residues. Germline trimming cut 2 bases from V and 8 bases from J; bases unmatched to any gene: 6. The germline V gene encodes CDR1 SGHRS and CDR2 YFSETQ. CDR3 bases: TGCGCCAGCAGCTTTAGCGGGAGGGCCACGGATGAGCAGTTCTTC. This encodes CASSFSGRATDEQFF.

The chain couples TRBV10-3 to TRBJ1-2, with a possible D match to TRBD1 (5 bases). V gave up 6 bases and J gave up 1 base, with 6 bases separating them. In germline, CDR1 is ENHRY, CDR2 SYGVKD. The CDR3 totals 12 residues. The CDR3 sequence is CAIRDNNYGYTF. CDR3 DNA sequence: TGTGCCATCAGGGACAATAACTATGGCTACACCTTC.

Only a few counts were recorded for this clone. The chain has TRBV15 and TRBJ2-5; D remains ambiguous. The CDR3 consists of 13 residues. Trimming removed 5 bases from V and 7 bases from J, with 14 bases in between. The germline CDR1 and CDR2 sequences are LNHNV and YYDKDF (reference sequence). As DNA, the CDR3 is TGTGCCACCAGCGCCCCATTGGGGTCGACCCAGTACTTC. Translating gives CATSAPLGSTQYF.

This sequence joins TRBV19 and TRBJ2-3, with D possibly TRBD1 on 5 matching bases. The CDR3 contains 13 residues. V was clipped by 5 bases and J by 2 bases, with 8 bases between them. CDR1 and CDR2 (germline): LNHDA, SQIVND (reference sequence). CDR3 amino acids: CASSQGDTDTQYF. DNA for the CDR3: TGTGCCAGTAGTCAGGGTGACACAGATACGCAGTATTTT.

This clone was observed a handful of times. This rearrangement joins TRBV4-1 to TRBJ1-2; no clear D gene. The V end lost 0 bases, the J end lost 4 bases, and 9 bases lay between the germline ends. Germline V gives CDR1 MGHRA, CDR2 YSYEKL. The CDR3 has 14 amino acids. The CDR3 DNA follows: TGCGCCAGCAGCCAAGATAGGACTCCCTATGGCTACACCTTC. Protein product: CASSQDRTPYGYTF.

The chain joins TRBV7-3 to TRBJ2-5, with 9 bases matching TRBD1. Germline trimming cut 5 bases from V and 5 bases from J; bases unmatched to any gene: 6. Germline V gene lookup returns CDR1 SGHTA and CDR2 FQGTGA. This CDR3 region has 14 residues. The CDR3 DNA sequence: TGTGCCAGCAGCCCAGGGACAGGGCTGGAGACCCAGTACTTC. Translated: CASSPGTGLETQYF.

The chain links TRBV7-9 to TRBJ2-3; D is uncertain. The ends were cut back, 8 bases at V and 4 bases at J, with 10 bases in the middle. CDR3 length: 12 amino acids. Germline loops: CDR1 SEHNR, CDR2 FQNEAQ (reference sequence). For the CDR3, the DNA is TGTGCCAGCGGGTTCCTGGCAGATACGCAGTATTTT. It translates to CASGFLADTQYF.

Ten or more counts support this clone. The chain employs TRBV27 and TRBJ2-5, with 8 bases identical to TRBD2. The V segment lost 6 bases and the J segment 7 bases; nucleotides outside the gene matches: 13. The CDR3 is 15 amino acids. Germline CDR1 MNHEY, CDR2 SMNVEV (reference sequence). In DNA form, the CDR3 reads TGTGCCAGCAGCCCGGGGGGGCGTTCTCCGGGGACCCAGTACTTC. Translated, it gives CASSPGGRSPGTQYF.

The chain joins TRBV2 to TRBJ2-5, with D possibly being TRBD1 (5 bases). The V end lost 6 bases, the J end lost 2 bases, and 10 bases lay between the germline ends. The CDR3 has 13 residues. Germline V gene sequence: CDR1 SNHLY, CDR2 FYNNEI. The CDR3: CASRKTAQETQYF. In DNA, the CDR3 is TGTGCCAGCAGAAAGACAGCTCAAGAGACCCAGTACTTC.

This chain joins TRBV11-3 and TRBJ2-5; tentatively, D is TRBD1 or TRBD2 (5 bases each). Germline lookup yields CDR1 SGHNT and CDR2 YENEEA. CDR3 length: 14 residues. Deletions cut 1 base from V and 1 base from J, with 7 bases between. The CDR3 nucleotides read TGTGCCAGCAGCTTAGGGGGGATCCAAGAGACCCAGTACTTC. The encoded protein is CASSLGGIQETQYF.

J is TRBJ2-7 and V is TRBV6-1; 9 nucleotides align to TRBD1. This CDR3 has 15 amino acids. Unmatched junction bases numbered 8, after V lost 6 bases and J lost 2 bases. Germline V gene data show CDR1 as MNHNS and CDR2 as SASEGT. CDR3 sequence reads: CASSHGQGRTYEQYF. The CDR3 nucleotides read TGTGCCAGCAGCCACGGACAGGGGAGGACCTACGAGCAGTACTTC.

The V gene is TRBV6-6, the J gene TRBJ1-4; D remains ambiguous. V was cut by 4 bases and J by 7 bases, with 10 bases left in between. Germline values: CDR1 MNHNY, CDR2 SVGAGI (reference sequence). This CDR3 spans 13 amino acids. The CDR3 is CASSLAGVEKLFF. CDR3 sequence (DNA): TGTGCCAGCAGTTTAGCGGGCGTTGAAAAACTGTTTTTT.

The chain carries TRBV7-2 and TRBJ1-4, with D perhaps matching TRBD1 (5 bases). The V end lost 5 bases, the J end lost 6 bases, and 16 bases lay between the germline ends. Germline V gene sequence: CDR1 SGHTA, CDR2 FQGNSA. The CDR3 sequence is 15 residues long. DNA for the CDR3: TGTGCCAGCAGCGTATCCGCAGCCAGGGATGAAAAACTGTTTTTT. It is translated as CASSVSAARDEKLFF.

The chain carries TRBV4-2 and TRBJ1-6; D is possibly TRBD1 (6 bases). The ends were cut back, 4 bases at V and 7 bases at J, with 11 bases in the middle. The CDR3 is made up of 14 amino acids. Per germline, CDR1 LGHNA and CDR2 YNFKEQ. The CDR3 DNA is TGTGCCAGCAGCCGGAGACAGGACAATTCACCCCTCCACTTT. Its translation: CASSRRQDNSPLHF.